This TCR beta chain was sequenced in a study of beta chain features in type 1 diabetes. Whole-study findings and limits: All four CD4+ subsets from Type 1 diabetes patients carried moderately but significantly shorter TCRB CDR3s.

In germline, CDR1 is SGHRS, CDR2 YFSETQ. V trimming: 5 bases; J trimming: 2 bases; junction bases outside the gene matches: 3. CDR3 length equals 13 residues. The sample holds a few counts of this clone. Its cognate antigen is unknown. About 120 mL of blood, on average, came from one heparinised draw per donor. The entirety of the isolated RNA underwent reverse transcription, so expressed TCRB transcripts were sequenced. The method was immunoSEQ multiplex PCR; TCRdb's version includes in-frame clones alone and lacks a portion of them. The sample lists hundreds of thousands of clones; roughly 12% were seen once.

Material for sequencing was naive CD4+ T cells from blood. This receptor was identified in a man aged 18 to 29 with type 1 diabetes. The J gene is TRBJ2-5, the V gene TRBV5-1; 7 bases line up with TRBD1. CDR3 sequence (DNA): TGCGCCAGCAGGGGACAGACGCAAGAGACCCAGTACTTC. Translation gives CASRGQTQETQYF.